What follows are 19 T cell receptor beta chains derived from one specimen sequenced in a study of blood T cell repertoires in COVID-19. Assay: immunoSEQ multiplex PCR; the TCRdb copy retains only in-frame clones and omits some. This table holds about 26,000 clones, about 90% found once. Material for sequencing was peripheral blood. The receptor source for this set is a man between 65 and 85 years old with acute or convalescent COVID-19.

V usage is TRBV5-4 and J usage is TRBJ2-7, with a possible D match to TRBD1 (6 bases). This CDR3 is 18 amino acids long. V was pared by 0 bases and J by 0 bases, with 19 bases between. CDR1 and CDR2 (germline): SGHNT, YYREEE (reference sequence). The chain's CDR3 is CASSLGRSGVSSSYEQYF. CDR3 nucleotides: TGTGCCAGCAGCTTGGGGAGGTCAGGGGTTTCCAGCTCCTACGAGCAGTACTTC.

This rearrangement joins TRBV7-2 to TRBJ2-3; D gene ambiguous. The CDR3 has 13 residues. Trimming removed 2 bases at V and 6 bases at J, with 9 bases between. Germline loops: CDR1 SGHTA, CDR2 FQGNSA. In DNA, the CDR3 is TGTGCCAGCAGCTTATACGAGAGGGATACGCAGTATTTT. Protein product: CASSLYERDTQYF.

This clone was counted between two and nine times. This chain connects TRBV29-1 to TRBJ2-2, with 8 bases identical to TRBD1. CDR3 length: 14 residues. Looked up from germline, CDR1 is SQVTM and CDR2 is ANQGSEA. The V and J ends lost 8 bases and 4 bases, in that order; junction bases with no gene match: 9. In DNA form, the CDR3 reads TGCAGCTTCCAGGGGGCATTGGGCACCGGGGAGCTGTTTTTT. It codes for CSFQGALGTGELFF.

The chain combines TRBV4-2 with TRBJ2-3; possibly TRBD2 for D (5 bases). The V and J ends lost 0 bases and 6 bases respectively, with 7 bases between them. The CDR3 is made up of 13 amino acids. Germline CDR1 reads LGHNA; CDR2 reads YNFKEQ. The CDR3 region has the DNA TGTGCCAGCAGCCAAGATCGCGGGGATACGCAGTATTTT. This encodes CASSQDRGDTQYF.

The rearrangement links TRBV4-1 to TRBJ2-7, with D perhaps TRBD2 (5 bases). The CDR3 length is 16 residues. Trimming left V 3 bases short and J 2 bases short, with 17 bases between. Germline V gives CDR1 MGHRA, CDR2 YSYEKL. CDR3 bases: TGCGCCAGCAGCCAGGAAGAGGGCGGGTCAACCTACGAGCAGTACTTC. This sequence encodes CASSQEEGGSTYEQYF.

The CDR3 bases are TGCAGCGTTGGGGGACAGAGGAACACTGAAGCTTTCTTT. Translating it yields CSVGGQRNTEAFF. The chain couples TRBV29-1 to TRBJ1-1; 7 bases map to TRBD1. The CDR3 covers 13 residues. Trimming cost V 4 bases and J 1 base; bases outside gene matches: 3. Germline V lookup: CDR1 SQVTM, CDR2 ANQGSEA. The complete variable domain, with remaining parts taken from reference TRBV29-1 and TRBJ1-1, reads SAVISQKPSRDICQRGTSLTIQCQVDSQVTMMFWYRQQPGQSLTLIATANQGSEATYESGFVIDKFPISRPNLTFSTLTVSNMSPEDSSIYLCSVGGQRNTEAFFGQGTRLTVV.

The V gene is TRBV7-9, the J gene TRBJ1-1, with 12 positions matching TRBD1. Germline loops: CDR1 SEHNR, CDR2 FQNEAQ (reference sequence). The CDR3 totals 15 residues. V gave up 3 bases and J gave up 8 bases; unmatched junction bases: 7. CDR3 DNA: TGTGCCAGCAGCTTTATGGGACAGGGGGCGCCCGAAGCTTTCTTT. Protein: CASSFMGQGAPEAFF.

This clone was seen a few times. The chain links TRBV5-4 to TRBJ1-1, with 7 bases fitting TRBD1. The CDR3 covers 16 residues. The V gene's germline CDR1 is SGHNT and CDR2 YYREEE (reference sequence). With 1 base clipped from V and 3 bases from J, the junction kept 9 bases outside the gene matches. In nucleotides, the CDR3 is TGTGCCAGCAGCTTGATACAGGGGAGTTGGTACACTGAAGCTTTCTTT. This encodes CASSLIQGSWYTEAFF.

This chain uses TRBV3-1 (or the pseudogene TRBV3-2) with TRBJ2-7, with 10 bases matching TRBD1. Germline values: CDR1 LGHDT, CDR2 YNNKEL (reference sequence). V was pared by 5 bases and J by 6 bases, with 7 bases of the junction left unmatched. CDR3 size: 14 residues. CDR3 sequence reads: CASSSRTGGSEQYF. CDR3 sequence (DNA): TGTGCCAGCAGCTCTCGGACAGGGGGATCCGAGCAGTACTTC.

In this sample, this clone turned up once. The chain is built from TRBV2 and TRBJ1-4, with unresolved D. In germline, CDR1 is SNHLY, CDR2 FYNNEI. The CDR3 spans 14 residues. Trimming stripped 2 bases from V and 10 bases from J, with 14 bases between. CDR3 nucleotide sequence: TGTGCCAGCAGTGAACAGGAATATGACGGAAAACTGTTTTTT. Its protein is CASSEQEYDGKLFF.

V gene TRBV7-2 combines with J gene TRBJ1-1; TRBD1 might be the D (6 bases). The CDR3 is made up of 14 amino acids. Germline V gives CDR1 SGHTA, CDR2 FQGNSA. V lost 5 bases and J lost 4, with 14 bases in between. CDR3 sequence (DNA): TGTGCCAGCAGCGGAGCACAGGGAGTCACTGAAGCTTTCTTT. Translated, it gives CASSGAQGVTEAFF.

The chain joins TRBV27 to TRBJ1-1; 9 bases align to TRBD1. CDR3 length: 13 amino acids. Trimming took 4 bases from V and 7 from J; bases not matched to a gene: 4. CDR1 and CDR2 from the germline V gene are MNHEY and SMNVEV (reference sequence). The CDR3 spells CASSWGTGREAFF. Written as DNA, the CDR3 is TGTGCCAGCAGTTGGGGGACAGGGCGTGAAGCTTTCTTT.

Notes on this clone: The sample carries other DNA sequences with the same CDR3. CDR3 in amino acids: CASSLGQQETQYF. The CDR3 DNA follows: TGCGCCAGCAGCTTGGGGCAGCAAGAGACCCAGTACTTC. V and J are TRBV5-1 and TRBJ2-5, with D hard to call. The germline V gene has CDR1 SGHRS and CDR2 YFSETQ. The CDR3 covers 13 residues. The V and J ends lost 0 bases and 2 bases respectively, with 5 bases between them.

The V and J genes are TRBV5-1 and TRBJ1-2, with a possible D match to TRBD1 (5 bases). The CDR3 runs to 15 residues. From germline, CDR1 is SGHRS and CDR2 YFSETQ. The ends were cut back, 1 base at V and 3 bases at J, with 13 bases in the middle. DNA of the CDR3: TGCGCCAGCAGCTTGTCGTCAGGGAGGGACTATGGCTACACCTTC. It yields the protein CASSLSSGRDYGYTF. Supplemented by reference TRBV5-1 and TRBJ1-2, the full variable domain reads KAGVTQTPRYLIKTRGQQVTLSCSPISGHRSVSWYQQTPGQGLQFLFEYFSETQRNKGNFPGRFSGRQFSNSRSEMNVSTLELGDSALYLCASSLSSGRDYGYTFGSGTRLTVV.

The J gene is TRBJ2-1, the V gene TRBV7-9; 7 bases are a match to TRBD2. This CDR3 comprises 12 residues. V was pared by 5 bases and J by 12 bases, with 7 bases of the junction left unmatched. Germline V CDR1 and CDR2: SEHNR, FQNEAQ (reference sequence). Here the CDR3 reads CASSRLAGLQFF. CDR3 nucleotide sequence: TGTGCCAGCAGCCGACTAGCAGGTCTGCAGTTCTTC.

The chain couples TRBV19 to TRBJ1-4; no clear D. V lost 7 bases to trimming and J lost 4 bases, with 19 bases between them. CDR3 length: 16 amino acids. In germline, CDR1 is LNHDA, CDR2 SQIVND (reference sequence). This CDR3 reads CASTPSGITNNEKLFF. For the CDR3, the DNA is TGTGCCAGTACCCCATCTGGAATAACTAATAATGAAAAACTGTTTTTT.

This chain joins TRBV5-1 and TRBJ1-2, with 7 bases aligning to TRBD1. Germline V gene data show CDR1 as SGHRS and CDR2 as YFSETQ. This CDR3 has 13 amino acids. With V trimmed by 0 bases and J by 7 bases, 3 bases remained unmatched. CDR3 region: CASSLDRGGGYTF. Written as DNA, the CDR3 is TGCGCCAGCAGCTTGGACAGGGGCGGTGGCTACACCTTC.

J is TRBJ1-1 and V is TRBV5-5; TRBD1 matches at 8 bases. The CDR3 runs to 15 residues. Trimming cost V 4 bases and J 2 bases; bases outside gene matches: 7. Germline lookup yields CDR1 SGHKS and CDR2 YYEKEE (reference sequence). The chain's CDR3 is CASSHTGGPNTEAFF. In DNA form, the CDR3 reads TGTGCCAGCAGCCATACAGGGGGGCCTAACACTGAAGCTTTCTTT.

V gene TRBV7-2 combines with J gene TRBJ1-1, with 9 bases aligning to TRBD1. Trimming at V came to 5 bases and at J to 5 bases, leaving 9 bases not matched to a gene. The CDR3 runs to 15 residues. CDR1 SGHTA and CDR2 FQGNSA come from the germline V gene. The CDR3 here is CASSQYRGRLTEAFF. DNA for the CDR3: TGTGCCAGCAGCCAATACAGGGGGCGCTTGACTGAAGCTTTCTTT.